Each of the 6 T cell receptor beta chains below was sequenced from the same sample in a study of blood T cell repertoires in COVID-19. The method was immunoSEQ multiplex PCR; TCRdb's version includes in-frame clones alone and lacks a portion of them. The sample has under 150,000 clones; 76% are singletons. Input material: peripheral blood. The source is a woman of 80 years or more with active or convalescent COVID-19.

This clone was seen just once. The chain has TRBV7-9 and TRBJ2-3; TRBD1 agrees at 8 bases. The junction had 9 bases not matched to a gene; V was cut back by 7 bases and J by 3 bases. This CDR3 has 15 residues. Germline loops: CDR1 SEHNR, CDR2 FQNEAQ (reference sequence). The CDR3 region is CASTLATGATDTQYF. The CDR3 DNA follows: TGTGCCAGCACCCTAGCGACAGGGGCAACAGATACGCAGTATTTT.

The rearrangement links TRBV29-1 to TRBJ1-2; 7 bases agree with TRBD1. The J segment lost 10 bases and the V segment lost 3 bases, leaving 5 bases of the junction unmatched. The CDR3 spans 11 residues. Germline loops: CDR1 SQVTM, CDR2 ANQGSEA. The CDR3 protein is CSVDRTGTYTF. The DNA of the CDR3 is TGCAGCGTTGATCGGACAGGTACCTACACCTTC.

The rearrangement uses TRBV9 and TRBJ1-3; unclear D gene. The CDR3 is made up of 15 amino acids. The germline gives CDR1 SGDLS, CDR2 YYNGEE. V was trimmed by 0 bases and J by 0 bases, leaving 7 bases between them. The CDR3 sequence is CASSVAAYSGNTIYF. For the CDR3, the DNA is TGTGCCAGCAGCGTAGCCGCGTACTCTGGAAACACCATATATTTT.

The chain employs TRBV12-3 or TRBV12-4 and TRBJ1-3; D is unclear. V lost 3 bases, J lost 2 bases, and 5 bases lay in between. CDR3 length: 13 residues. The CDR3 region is CASSFGAGNTIYF. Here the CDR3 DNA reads TGTGCCAGCAGTTTCGGAGCTGGAAACACCATATATTTT.

This CDR3 is CASRLLTGGNQPQHF. The CDR3 region has the DNA TGTGCCAGCAGACTGCTGACAGGGGGGAATCAGCCCCAGCATTTT. This sequence joins TRBV27 and TRBJ1-5; 9 nucleotides agree with TRBD1. CDR3 size: 15 residues. Germline CDR1 and CDR2: MNHEY and SMNVEV (reference sequence). Trimming cost V 6 bases and J 4 bases; bases outside gene matches: 7.

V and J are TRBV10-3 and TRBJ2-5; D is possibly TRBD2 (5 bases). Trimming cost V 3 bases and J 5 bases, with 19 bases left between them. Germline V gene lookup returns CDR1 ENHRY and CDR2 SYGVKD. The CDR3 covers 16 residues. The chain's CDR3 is CAISDAGGRTVETQYF. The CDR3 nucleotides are TGTGCCATCAGTGACGCTGGAGGACGGACGGTGGAGACCCAGTACTTC.